This TCR beta chain was sequenced in a study of blood T cell repertoires in COVID-19. Study-level information: Both acute and convalescent COVID-19 samples were obtained from the United States, Italy and Spain. T cells, B-cell-depleted T cells, or PBMCs provided the cDNA or gDNA that served as material.

The CDR3 totals 15 residues. V trimming: 5 bases; J trimming: 2 bases; junction bases outside the gene matches: 6. Germline values: CDR1 SGHVS, CDR2 FNYEAQ. Produced via immunoSEQ multiplex PCR; TCRdb's table is partial and in-frame only. The repertoire has about 68,000 clones, around 87% of them found once; the top ten carry roughly 2.6%. Sequencing used peripheral blood. This TCR derives from a man aged 50-60 years with acute or convalescent COVID-19. V usage is TRBV7-6 and J usage is TRBJ1-1; TRBD1 aligns across 9 bases. CDR3 nucleotides: TGTGCCAGCAGCCGTCGGACAGGGGTCAACACTGAAGCTTTCTTT. Protein: CASSRRTGVNTEAFF.